Following are 9 T cell receptor beta chains from one sample sequenced in a study of radiotherapy plus CTLA-4 blockade in lung cancer. Sequencing was performed with immunoSEQ multiplex PCR; in TCRdb, only in-frame clones are kept and a portion is missing. The sample has about 88,000 clones; less than 80% are singletons. The sample consisted of peripheral blood, taken from a patient treated with radiotherapy plus ipilimumab. The receptor set was obtained from a human donor with non-small cell lung cancer that progressed on radiotherapy plus ipilimumab.

CDR3 nucleotide sequence: TGTGCCAGCAGCCCCCAGGCTAGCGGGTCCGGGGAGACCCAGTACTTC. As protein: CASSPQASGSGETQYF. This chain links TRBV5-4 with TRBJ2-5, with TRBD2 identical over 8 bases. Germline-derived CDR1 and CDR2 are SGHNT and YYREEE (reference sequence). This CDR3 is 16 amino acids long. After removal of 4 bases from V and 5 bases from J, the junction contained 13 bases not matched to a gene.

This clone was detected a few times. This chain connects TRBV28 to TRBJ1-1; maybe TRBD1 (5 bases). Looked up from germline, CDR1 is MDHEN and CDR2 is SYDVKM. V was pared by 6 bases and J by 1 base, with 27 bases between. CDR3 length: 19 residues. In DNA form, the CDR3 reads TGTGCCAGCAGGGGAGGTGAGCGAGGGAGTTACAGGAAGAACACTGAAGCTTTCTTT. Translation: CASRGGERGSYRKNTEAFF.

CDR3 sequence (DNA): TGTGCCAGCAGTGAAGCGCCATGGCTAGCGGGGGGGGGTGACAATGAGCAGTTCTTC. Its translation: CASSEAPWLAGGGDNEQFF. This chain links TRBV2 with TRBJ2-1; 12 positions agree with TRBD2. The CDR3 loop spans 19 amino acids. The V and J ends lost 0 bases and 5 bases, in that order; junction bases with no gene match: 11. Germline CDR1 and CDR2: SNHLY and FYNNEI.

The chain recombines TRBV27 with TRBJ2-6, with D perhaps assigned TRBD1 or TRBD2 (5 bases each). The CDR3 runs 18 residues. Trimming removed 9 bases from V and 0 bases from J, with 21 bases in between. Germline CDR1 and CDR2: MNHEY and SMNVEV (reference sequence). The CDR3 reads CASSSPGPPLSGANVLTF. As DNA, the CDR3 is TGTGCCAGTTCTTCCCCGGGGCCACCCCTCTCTGGGGCCAACGTCCTGACTTTC.

This clone was seen just once. The chain combines TRBV4-3 with TRBJ1-3; weak D call: TRBD1 (5 bases). The CDR3 contains 17 residues. Germline V gene lookup returns CDR1 LGHNA and CDR2 YSLEER. V was pared by 4 bases and J by 2 bases, with 18 bases between. CDR3 in DNA: TGCGCCAGCAGCCCCTCCCTAACGGGGCGAGCTGGAAACACCATATATTTT. Amino acids: CASSPSLTGRAGNTIYF.

The chain uses TRBV5-8 and TRBJ1-4; no definite D call. CDR1 and CDR2 from the germline V gene are SGHTS and YDEGEE. V lost 4 bases, J lost 2 bases, and 9 bases lay in between. The CDR3 totals 14 residues. The CDR3, as DNA: TGTGCCAGCAGCAGCGACGGGACTAATGAAAAACTGTTTTTT. Encoded protein: CASSSDGTNEKLFF. The full variable domain, its missing parts supplied by reference TRBV5-8 and TRBJ1-4, is EAGVTQSPTHLIKTRGQQATLRCSPISGHTSVYWYQQALGLGLQFLLWYDEGEERNRGNFPPRFSGRQFPNYSSELNVNALELEDSALYLCASSSDGTNEKLFFGSGTQLSVL.

The J gene is TRBJ2-1, the V gene TRBV18; 9 bases map to TRBD2. The CDR3 runs 15 residues. CDR1 is KGHSH, CDR2 LQKENI, per germline. The V gene end was trimmed by 4 bases and the J gene end by 7 bases; junction bases not matched to a gene: 8. CDR3 DNA sequence: TGTGCCAGCTCACGACCGGGACTAGCCCCAAATGAGCAGTTCTTC. This sequence encodes CASSRPGLAPNEQFF.

This sequence joins TRBV7-7 and TRBJ2-1; D is tentatively TRBD1 or TRBD2 (5 bases each). The CDR3 spans 16 residues. Germline lookup yields CDR1 SSHAT and CDR2 FNYEAQ (reference sequence). V shed 4 bases and J shed 3 bases, with 16 bases lying between them. The CDR3 DNA is TGTGCCAGCAGCTGGTGGGACGTCCCATTCTACAATGAGCAGTTCTTC. As protein: CASSWWDVPFYNEQFF.

CDR3 DNA: TGTGCCAGCAGGAAGGAGTACAATGAGCAGTTCTTC. Its translation: CASRKEYNEQFF. The V and J genes are TRBV6-1 and TRBJ2-1; D gene unclear. The CDR3 spans 12 residues. The germline gives CDR1 MNHNS, CDR2 SASEGT. The ends were cut back, 6 bases at V and 4 bases at J, with 7 bases in the middle.